The 6 T cell receptor beta chains listed next were all sequenced from one sample in a study of monozygotic twins with inflammatory bowel disease. From the 5' RACE reads, TCRdb lists one entry per CDR3 protein and no DNA. The sample has 150,000 to 200,000 distinct CDR3 sequences, and its top ten clones hold just under 7.5%. The sequencing input was blood. These receptors were collected from a human donor with ulcerative colitis or Crohn's disease, or a healthy co-twin of an affected twin (not recorded which).

The CDR3 protein is CASSFRGWREQFF. This sequence joins TRBV27 and TRBJ2-1. CDR1 and CDR2 (germline): MNHEY, SMNVEV (reference sequence). CDR3 length: 13 residues.

The chain has TRBV24-1 and TRBJ1-1; absent DNA, TCRdb's TRBD1 call cannot be checked. The CDR3 spans 14 residues. From germline, CDR1 is KGHDR and CDR2 SFDVKD. The CDR3 here is CATSDPGTGVEAFF.

This chain connects TRBV7-2 to TRBJ2-2; TCRdb's D call of TRBD1 is untestable without DNA. This CDR3 is 14 amino acids long. Germline CDR1 reads SGHTA; CDR2 reads FQGNSA. The CDR3 loop reads CASSPRQGTGELFF.

The chain links TRBV24-1 to TRBJ2-2; TCRdb reports TRBD1, a call that lacks DNA to check it against. The germline gives CDR1 KGHDR, CDR2 SFDVKD. The CDR3 spans 17 residues. This CDR3 is CATSDSGSIVRTGELFF.

The chain has TRBV5-4 and TRBJ2-2; TCRdb outputs TRBD1, but without DNA this stays unchecked. The CDR3 has 15 residues. CDR1 is SGHNT and CDR2 is YYREEE in the germline V gene (reference sequence). The CDR3 region is CASSFPTGTDGELFF.

The chain is built from TRBV20-1 and TRBJ2-3. Germline V gene sequence: CDR1 DFQATT, CDR2 SNEGSKA (reference sequence). The CDR3 has 13 residues. The CDR3 here is CSGRDISTDTQYF.